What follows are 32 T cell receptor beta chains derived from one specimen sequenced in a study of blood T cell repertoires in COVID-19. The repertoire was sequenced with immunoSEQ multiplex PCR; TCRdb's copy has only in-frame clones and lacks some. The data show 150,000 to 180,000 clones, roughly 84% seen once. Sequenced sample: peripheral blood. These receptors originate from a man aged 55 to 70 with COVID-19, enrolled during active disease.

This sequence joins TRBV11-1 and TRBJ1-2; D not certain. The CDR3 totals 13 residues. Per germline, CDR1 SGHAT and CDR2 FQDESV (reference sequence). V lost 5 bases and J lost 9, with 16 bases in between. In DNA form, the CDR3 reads TGTGCCAGCAGCCCCCTACCGTTTGAGAGCTACACCTTC. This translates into CASSPLPFESYTF.

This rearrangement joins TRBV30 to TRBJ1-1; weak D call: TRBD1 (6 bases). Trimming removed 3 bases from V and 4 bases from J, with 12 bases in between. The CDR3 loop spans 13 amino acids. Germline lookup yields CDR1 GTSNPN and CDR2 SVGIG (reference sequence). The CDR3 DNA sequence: TGTGCCTGGAGAAGTCAGGGGTTCACTGAAGCTTTCTTT. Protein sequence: CAWRSQGFTEAFF.

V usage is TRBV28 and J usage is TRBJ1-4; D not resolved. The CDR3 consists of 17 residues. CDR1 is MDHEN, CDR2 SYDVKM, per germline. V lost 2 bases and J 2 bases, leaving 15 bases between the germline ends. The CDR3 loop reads CASSLPDFSRTNEKLFF. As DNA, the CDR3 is TGTGCCAGCAGTTTACCCGACTTTTCAAGGACTAATGAAAAACTGTTTTTT.

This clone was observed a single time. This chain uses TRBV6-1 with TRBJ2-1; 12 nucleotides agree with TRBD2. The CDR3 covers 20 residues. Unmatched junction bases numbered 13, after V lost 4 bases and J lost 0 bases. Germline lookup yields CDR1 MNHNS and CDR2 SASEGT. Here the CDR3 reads CASSGYGTSGLLSSYNEQFF. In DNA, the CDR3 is TGTGCCAGCAGTGGTTACGGGACTAGCGGGCTCTTGAGCTCCTACAATGAGCAGTTCTTC.

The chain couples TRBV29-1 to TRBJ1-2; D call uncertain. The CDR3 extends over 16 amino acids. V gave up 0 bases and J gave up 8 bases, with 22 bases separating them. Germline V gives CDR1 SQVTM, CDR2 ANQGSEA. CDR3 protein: CSVEEADSLSSGGYTF. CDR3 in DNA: TGCAGCGTTGAAGAGGCAGATTCCCTCTCATCGGGGGGCTACACCTTC.

The CDR3 reads CASSPRQGTEAFF. CDR3 DNA sequence: TGTGCCAGCTCACCCCGACAGGGTACTGAAGCTTTCTTT. The chain links TRBV18 to TRBJ1-1; TRBD1 aligns across 7 bases. The CDR3 consists of 13 residues. Looked up from germline, CDR1 is KGHSH and CDR2 is LQKENI. V lost 3 bases to trimming and J lost 5 bases; unmatched junction nucleotides: 3.

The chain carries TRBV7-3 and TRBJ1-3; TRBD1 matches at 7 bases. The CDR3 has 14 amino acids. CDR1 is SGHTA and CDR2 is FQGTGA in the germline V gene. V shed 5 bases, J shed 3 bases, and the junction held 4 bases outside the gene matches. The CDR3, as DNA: TGTGCCAGCAGCCCGACAGGGAGTGGAAACACCATATATTTT. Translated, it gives CASSPTGSGNTIYF.

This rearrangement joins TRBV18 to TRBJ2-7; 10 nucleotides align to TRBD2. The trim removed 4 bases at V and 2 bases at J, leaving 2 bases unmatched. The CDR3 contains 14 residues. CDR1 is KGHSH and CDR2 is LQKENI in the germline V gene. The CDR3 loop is CASSLSGGAYEQYF. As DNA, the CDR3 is TGTGCCAGCTCACTCAGCGGGGGGGCCTACGAGCAGTACTTC.

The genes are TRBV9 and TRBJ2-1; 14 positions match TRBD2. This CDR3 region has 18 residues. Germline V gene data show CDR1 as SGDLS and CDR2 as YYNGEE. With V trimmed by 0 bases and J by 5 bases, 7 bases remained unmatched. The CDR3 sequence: CASSVALGLAGDNNEQFF. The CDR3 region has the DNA TGTGCCAGCAGCGTAGCTTTGGGACTAGCGGGGGATAACAATGAGCAGTTCTTC.

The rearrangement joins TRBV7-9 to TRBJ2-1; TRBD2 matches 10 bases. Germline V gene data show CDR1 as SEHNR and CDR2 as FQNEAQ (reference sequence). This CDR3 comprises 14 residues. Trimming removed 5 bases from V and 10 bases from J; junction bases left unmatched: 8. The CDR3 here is CASSLGLATGEQFF. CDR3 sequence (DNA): TGTGCCAGCAGCCTGGGACTAGCGACCGGAGAGCAGTTCTTC.

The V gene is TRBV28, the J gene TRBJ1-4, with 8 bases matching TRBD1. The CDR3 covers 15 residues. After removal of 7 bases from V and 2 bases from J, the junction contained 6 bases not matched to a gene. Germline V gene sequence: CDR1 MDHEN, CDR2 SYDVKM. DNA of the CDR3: TGTGCCAGCAACCCAGGGGGCGGCACTAATGAAAAACTGTTTTTT. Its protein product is CASNPGGGTNEKLFF.

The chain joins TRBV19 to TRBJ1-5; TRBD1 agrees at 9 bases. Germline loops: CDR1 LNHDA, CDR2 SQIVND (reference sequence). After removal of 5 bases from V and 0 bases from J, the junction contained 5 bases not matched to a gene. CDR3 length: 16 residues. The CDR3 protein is CASSLGQGNSNQPQHF. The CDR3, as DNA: TGTGCCAGTAGTTTGGGACAGGGCAATAGCAATCAGCCCCAGCATTTT.

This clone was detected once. CDR3 nucleotide sequence: TGTGCCAGCAGCTTAGGAGGGACAACTGAAGCTTTCTTT. Amino acid sequence: CASSLGGTTEAFF. This sequence joins TRBV11-2 and TRBJ1-1; tentatively, D is TRBD1 (6 bases). Trimming took 1 base from V and 5 from J, leaving 8 bases between them. The CDR3 is made up of 13 amino acids. Germline V CDR1 and CDR2: SGHAT, FQNNGV.

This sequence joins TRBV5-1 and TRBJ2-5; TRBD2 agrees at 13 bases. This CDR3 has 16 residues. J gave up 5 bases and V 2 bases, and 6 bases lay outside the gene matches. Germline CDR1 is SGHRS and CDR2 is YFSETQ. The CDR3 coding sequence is TGCGCCAGCAGCTTAACTAGCGGGAGGGCCACGGAGACCCAGTACTTC. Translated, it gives CASSLTSGRATETQYF.

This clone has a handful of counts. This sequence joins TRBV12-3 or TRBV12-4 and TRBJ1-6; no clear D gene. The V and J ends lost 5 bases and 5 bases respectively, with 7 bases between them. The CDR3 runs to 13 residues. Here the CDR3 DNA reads TGTGCCAGCAGTCCGTTAAATAATTCACCCCTCCACTTT. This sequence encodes CASSPLNNSPLHF.

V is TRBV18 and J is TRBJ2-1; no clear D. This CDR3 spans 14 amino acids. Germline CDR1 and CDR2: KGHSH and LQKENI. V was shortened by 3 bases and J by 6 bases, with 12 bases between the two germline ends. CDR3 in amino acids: CASSPTSRVNEQFF. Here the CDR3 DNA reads TGTGCCAGCTCACCCACCTCCCGGGTCAATGAGCAGTTCTTC.

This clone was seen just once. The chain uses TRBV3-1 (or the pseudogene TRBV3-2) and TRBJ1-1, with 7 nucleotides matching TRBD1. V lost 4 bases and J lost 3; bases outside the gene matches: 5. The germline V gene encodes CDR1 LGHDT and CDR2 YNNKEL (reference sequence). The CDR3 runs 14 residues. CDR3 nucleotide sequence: TGTGCCAGCAGCCCCACAGGGGCATACACTGAAGCTTTCTTT. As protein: CASSPTGAYTEAFF.

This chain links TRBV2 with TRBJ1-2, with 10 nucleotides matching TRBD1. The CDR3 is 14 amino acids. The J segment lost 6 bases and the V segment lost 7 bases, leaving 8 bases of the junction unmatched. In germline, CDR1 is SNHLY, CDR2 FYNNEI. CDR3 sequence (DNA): TGTGCCAGCACCCGTAGACAGGGGGCCAATGGCTACACCTTC. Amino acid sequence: CASTRRQGANGYTF.

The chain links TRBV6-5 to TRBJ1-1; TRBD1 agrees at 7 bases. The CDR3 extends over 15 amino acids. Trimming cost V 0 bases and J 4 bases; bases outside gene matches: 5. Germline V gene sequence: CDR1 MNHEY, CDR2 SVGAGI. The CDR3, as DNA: TGTGCCAGCAGTTACTCGAGACAGGGAGGCACTGAAGCTTTCTTT. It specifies CASSYSRQGGTEAFF.

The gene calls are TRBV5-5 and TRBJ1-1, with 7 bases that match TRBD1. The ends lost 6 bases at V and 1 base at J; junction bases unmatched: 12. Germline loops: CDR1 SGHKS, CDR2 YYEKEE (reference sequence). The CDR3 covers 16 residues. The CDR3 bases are TGTGCCAGCAAATCAGGGACCGGGACAGAGAACACTGAAGCTTTCTTT. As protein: CASKSGTGTENTEAFF.

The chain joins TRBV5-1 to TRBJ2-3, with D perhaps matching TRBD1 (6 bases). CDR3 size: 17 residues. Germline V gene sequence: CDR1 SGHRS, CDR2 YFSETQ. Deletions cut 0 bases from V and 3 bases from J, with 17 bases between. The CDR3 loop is CASSLGAGAGKTDTQYF. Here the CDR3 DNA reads TGCGCCAGCAGCTTGGGGGCAGGGGCCGGGAAGACAGATACGCAGTATTTT.

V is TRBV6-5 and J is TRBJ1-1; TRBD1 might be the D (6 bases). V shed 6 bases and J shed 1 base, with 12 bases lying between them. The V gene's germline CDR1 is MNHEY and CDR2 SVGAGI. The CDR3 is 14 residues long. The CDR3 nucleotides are TGTGCCAGCAGCCACTCGACAGGGAACACTGAAGCTTTCTTT. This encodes CASSHSTGNTEAFF.

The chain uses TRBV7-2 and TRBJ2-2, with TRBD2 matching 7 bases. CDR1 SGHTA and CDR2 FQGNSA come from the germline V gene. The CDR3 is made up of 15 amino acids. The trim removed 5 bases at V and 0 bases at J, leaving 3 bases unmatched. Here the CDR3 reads CASSRGVPNTGELFF. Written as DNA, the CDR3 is TGTGCCAGCAGCCGGGGGGTGCCGAACACCGGGGAGCTGTTTTTT.

CDR3 protein: CASSLRDRAYNEQFF. The DNA of the CDR3 is TGTGCCAGTAGTCTCCGGGACAGGGCCTACAATGAGCAGTTCTTC. V and J are TRBV19 and TRBJ2-1; TRBD1 matches at 9 bases. Trimming cost V 5 bases and J 2 bases; bases outside gene matches: 4. CDR3 size: 15 residues. Germline V lookup: CDR1 LNHDA, CDR2 SQIVND (reference sequence).

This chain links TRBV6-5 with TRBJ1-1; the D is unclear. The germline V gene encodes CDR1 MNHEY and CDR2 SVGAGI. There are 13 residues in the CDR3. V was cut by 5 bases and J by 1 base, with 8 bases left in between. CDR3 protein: CASSKQPNTEAFF. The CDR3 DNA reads TGTGCCAGCAGTAAACAGCCGAACACTGAAGCTTTCTTT.

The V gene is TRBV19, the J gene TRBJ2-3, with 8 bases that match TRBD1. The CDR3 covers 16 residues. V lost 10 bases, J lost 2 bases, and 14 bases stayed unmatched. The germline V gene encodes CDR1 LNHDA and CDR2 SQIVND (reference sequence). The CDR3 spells CATLGTGTGNTDTQYF. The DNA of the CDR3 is TGTGCCACCCTAGGAACCGGGACAGGAAACACAGATACGCAGTATTTT.

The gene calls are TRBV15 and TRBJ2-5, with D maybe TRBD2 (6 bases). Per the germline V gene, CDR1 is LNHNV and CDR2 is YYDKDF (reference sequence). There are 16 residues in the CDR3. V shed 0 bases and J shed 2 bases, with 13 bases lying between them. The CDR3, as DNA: TGTGCCACCAGCAGAGATCGCGGGGCGTTGCAAGAGACCCAGTACTTC. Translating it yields CATSRDRGALQETQYF.

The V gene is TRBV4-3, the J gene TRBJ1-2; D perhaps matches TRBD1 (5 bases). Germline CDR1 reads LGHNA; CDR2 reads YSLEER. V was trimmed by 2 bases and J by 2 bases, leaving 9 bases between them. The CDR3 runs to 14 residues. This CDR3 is CASSQIQGNYGYTF. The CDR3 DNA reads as TGCGCCAGCAGCCAAATTCAGGGCAACTATGGCTACACCTTC.

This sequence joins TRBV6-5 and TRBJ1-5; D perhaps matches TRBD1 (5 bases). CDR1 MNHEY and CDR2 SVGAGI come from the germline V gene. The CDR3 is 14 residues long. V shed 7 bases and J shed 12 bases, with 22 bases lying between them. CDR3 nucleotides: TGTGCCAGCAACTACGGACACCCTAAGTTGTGCCAGCATTTT. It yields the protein CASNYGHPKLCQHF.

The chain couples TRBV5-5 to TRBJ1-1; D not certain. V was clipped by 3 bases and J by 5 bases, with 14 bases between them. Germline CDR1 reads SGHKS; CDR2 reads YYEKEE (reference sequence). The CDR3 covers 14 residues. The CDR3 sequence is CASSSAASRTEAFF. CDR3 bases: TGTGCCAGCAGCTCAGCGGCCAGTAGGACTGAAGCTTTCTTT.

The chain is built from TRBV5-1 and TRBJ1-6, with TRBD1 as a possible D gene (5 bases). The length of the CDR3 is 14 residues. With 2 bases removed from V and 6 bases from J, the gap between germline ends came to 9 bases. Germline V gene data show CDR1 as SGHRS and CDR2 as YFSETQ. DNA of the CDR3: TGCGCCAGCAGCTTAATGACAGTTAATTCACCCCTCCACTTT. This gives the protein CASSLMTVNSPLHF.

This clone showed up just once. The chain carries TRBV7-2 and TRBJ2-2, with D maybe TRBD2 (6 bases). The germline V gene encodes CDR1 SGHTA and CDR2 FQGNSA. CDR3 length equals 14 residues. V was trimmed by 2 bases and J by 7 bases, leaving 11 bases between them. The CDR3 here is CASSLTQGGGELFF. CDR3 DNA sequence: TGTGCCAGCAGCTTAACCCAGGGAGGCGGGGAGCTGTTTTTT.